These 27 T cell receptor beta chains were all obtained from the same sample, sequenced in a study of CXCR3-negative and CXCR3-positive naive CD8 T cells. Findings and caveats of the study: Greater hydrophobicity was found in TRB CDR3s of CXCR3-positive naive cells than of CXCR3-negative naive cells.

Their specific antigens are unknown. cDNA libraries for TRB were generated by 5' RACE incorporating UMI labels. TCRdb re-called the 5' RACE reads, yielding one record per CDR3 amino acid sequence without DNA. Recorded for this sample: 140,000 to 150,000 distinct CDR3 sequences. The sample consisted of naive CXCR3+ CD8+ T cells from blood. Stated subset: CD45RO-CCR7+CD27+CD95- naive CD8+ T cells expressing CXCR3 (TNR3+). The receptors were gathered from a human donor in good health. Some clones in this sample may be carry-over from other donors' samples.

The chain combines TRBV10-3 with TRBJ2-1. The CDR3 runs to 16 residues. Germline V CDR1 and CDR2: ENHRY, SYGVKD. The CDR3 loop reads CAISESGGSSYNEQFF.

The chain carries TRBV20-1 and TRBJ2-1; TCRdb proposes TRBD2, but this gene call is untestable without DNA. CDR3 size: 15 residues. CDR1 is DFQATT and CDR2 is SNEGSKA in the germline V gene (reference sequence). The chain's CDR3 is CSARETSGGYNEQFF.

V and J are TRBV6-5 and TRBJ1-2. CDR3 size: 14 residues. CDR1 and CDR2 (germline): MNHEY, SVGAGI. CDR3 in amino acids: CASSYPGEPRGYTF.

This chain connects TRBV29-1 to TRBJ2-1. Germline CDR1 SQVTM, CDR2 ANQGSEA. There are 11 residues in the CDR3. The CDR3 here is CSVLKYNEQFF.

The chain links TRBV19 to TRBJ1-1; the TCRdb call, TRBD1, lacks DNA for checking. CDR3 length: 14 amino acids. Germline CDR1 and CDR2: LNHDA and SQIVND (reference sequence). Here the CDR3 reads CASFPGQGATEAFF.

The rearrangement links TRBV7-2 to TRBJ2-7; TCRdb reports TRBD1, a call that lacks DNA to check it against. This CDR3 contains 14 residues. Germline V gives CDR1 SGHTA, CDR2 FQGNSA. The CDR3 is CASSWTGNSYEQYF.

V usage is TRBV7-9 and J usage is TRBJ2-7; TCRdb outputs TRBD2, but without DNA this stays unchecked. Looked up from germline, CDR1 is SEHNR and CDR2 is FQNEAQ (reference sequence). The CDR3 consists of 15 residues. CDR3: CASSLVSDYSYEQYF.

The genes are TRBV7-9 and TRBJ2-7. Germline loops: CDR1 SEHNR, CDR2 FQNEAQ (reference sequence). This CDR3 is 14 amino acids long. The CDR3 sequence: CASSPTASSYEQYF.

This chain uses TRBV28 with TRBJ1-1. The CDR3 runs 13 residues. Looked up from germline, CDR1 is MDHEN and CDR2 is SYDVKM. The CDR3 loop reads CASSLLGSTEAFF. The full variable domain, completed using reference TRBV28 and TRBJ1-1, is DVKVTQSSRYLVKRTGEKVFLECVQDMDHENMFWYRQDPGLGLRLIYFSYDVKMKEKGDIPEGYSVSREKKERFSLILESASTNQTSMYLCASSLLGSTEAFFGQGTRLTVV.

CDR3 in amino acids: CASSLYRGQGNAIYF. The V and J genes are TRBV7-6 and TRBJ1-3; the TRBD1 assignment by TCRdb is unverifiable without DNA. This CDR3 contains 15 residues. Germline CDR1 reads SGHVS; CDR2 reads FNYEAQ.

The rearrangement uses TRBV12-3 or TRBV12-4 and TRBJ1-1; TCRdb's D call, TRBD1, is unchecked because there is no DNA. The CDR3 spans 12 residues. The CDR3 sequence is CASSPGQNEAFF.

V usage is TRBV28 and J usage is TRBJ2-3; lacking DNA, the TRBD2 call made by TCRdb goes unchecked. Germline-derived CDR1 and CDR2 are MDHEN and SYDVKM. This CDR3 has 17 amino acids. CDR3 amino acids: CASSLHGGGLGTDTQYF.

The chain is built from TRBV7-9 and TRBJ2-2; there is no DNA to check the TCRdb D call of TRBD1. Germline V gene sequence: CDR1 SEHNR, CDR2 FQNEAQ (reference sequence). The CDR3 totals 15 residues. CDR3 protein: CASNPGPTNTGELFF.

The chain employs TRBV5-1 and TRBJ1-2. Germline V CDR1 and CDR2: SGHRS, YFSETQ. This CDR3 has 17 residues. This CDR3 is CASSLARGFGIDYGYTF.

The chain recombines TRBV3-1 with TRBJ2-7; absent DNA, TCRdb's TRBD1 call cannot be checked. From germline, CDR1 is LGHDT and CDR2 YNNKEL (reference sequence). This CDR3 has 16 residues. CDR3 loop: CASSPPLNDPLDEQYF.

V usage is TRBV20-1 and J usage is TRBJ1-2. The CDR3 has 13 residues. The V gene's germline CDR1 is DFQATT and CDR2 SNEGSKA (reference sequence). The CDR3 sequence: CSANEGPSYGYTF.

V is TRBV7-9 and J is TRBJ2-5; lacking DNA, the TRBD1 call made by TCRdb goes unchecked. The CDR3 totals 14 residues. In germline, CDR1 is SEHNR, CDR2 FQNEAQ (reference sequence). CDR3 region: CASSSRTGRETQYF.

This chain connects TRBV4-3 to TRBJ2-1; TCRdb gives TRBD2 as the D gene, but with no DNA this cannot be confirmed. The CDR3 has 15 residues. Germline-derived CDR1 and CDR2 are LGHNA and YSLEER. The CDR3: CASSTGTSGYNEQFF.

CDR3 loop: CASSFITPGDEQYF. The gene calls are TRBV5-1 and TRBJ2-7; TCRdb reports TRBD1, a call that lacks DNA to check it against. Germline V gene lookup returns CDR1 SGHRS and CDR2 YFSETQ. The CDR3 is 14 residues long.

The V gene is TRBV7-2, the J gene TRBJ1-2; TCRdb gives TRBD1 as the D gene, but with no DNA this cannot be confirmed. The CDR3 loop spans 15 amino acids. From germline, CDR1 is SGHTA and CDR2 FQGNSA. CDR3: CASSDWDRADYGYTF.

The chain has TRBV5-1 and TRBJ2-7; without DNA, the TCRdb call of TRBD2 cannot be checked. The germline CDR1 and CDR2 sequences are SGHRS and YFSETQ. The CDR3 contains 13 residues. CDR3 region: CASSFGSPGEQYF.

The rearrangement uses TRBV2 and TRBJ2-3; checking the TCRdb D call of TRBD2 is not possible without DNA. CDR1 is SNHLY and CDR2 is FYNNEI in the germline V gene. There are 16 residues in the CDR3. This CDR3 is CASSEVASGRTDTQYF.

This chain uses TRBV3-1 with TRBJ1-1. The CDR3 sequence is 13 residues long. Germline CDR1 is LGHDT and CDR2 is YNNKEL (reference sequence). The CDR3 loop reads CASSYARDTEAFF.

J is TRBJ2-1 and V is TRBV20-1. Germline loops: CDR1 DFQATT, CDR2 SNEGSKA (reference sequence). This CDR3 comprises 19 residues. CDR3 residues: CSARGLYETLESSYNEQFF.

The V gene is TRBV25-1, the J gene TRBJ2-6. In germline, CDR1 is MGHDK, CDR2 SYGVNS. This CDR3 spans 14 amino acids. The CDR3 protein is CASSTGAGANVLTF.

The rearrangement uses TRBV20-1 and TRBJ2-7; TCRdb reports TRBD1, a call that lacks DNA to check it against. CDR3 size: 17 residues. Germline V gene data show CDR1 as DFQATT and CDR2 as SNEGSKA (reference sequence). CDR3 sequence reads: CSARDLLGGSAFYEQYF.

This chain links TRBV27 with TRBJ2-7; as DNA is missing, the TRBD2 call by TCRdb cannot be tested. This CDR3 has 14 amino acids. CDR1 and CDR2 (germline): MNHEY, SMNVEV (reference sequence). The CDR3 protein is CASSGVAGLNEQYF.